This T cell receptor beta chain was profiled in a study of cytomegalovirus exposure and HLA in healthy donors. Study overall: HLA-typed donors were the source of about 85 million unique TCRs held in an early data release.

Overall study findings and caveats: Three CMV-associated chains were confirmed in vitro to be specific for CMV antigens. In a later analysis, V- and J-gene trimming of beta chains associated with a DCLRE1C missense variant, replicated independently.

At the time of sampling, donors were nominally healthy, though unrecorded immune exposures were likely. Notes on this clone: Its antigen is not known.

With 60 Vbeta and 13 Jbeta primers, the PCR was carried out. The assay was immunoSEQ multiplex PCR, and TCRdb's table has in-frame clones only and misses some. Recorded here are about 130,000 clones; the top ten clones represent roughly 2%. Sequenced input: PBMCs. The receptor comes from a woman aged 55 to 70 in good health and CMV-seronegative.

CDR3 region: CASSVGVGNTGELFF. CDR3 nucleotides: TGTGCCAGCAGCGTAGGGGTGGGCAACACCGGGGAGCTGTTTTTT. The V call is TRBV9, the J call TRBJ2-2; D unclear. Between the trimmed V and J ends, which lost 0 bases and 2 bases, there was a span of 8 bases. CDR1 and CDR2 (germline): SGDLS, YYNGEE. There are 15 residues in the CDR3.